This entry is about one TCR beta chain. This sample was taken from a study of T cells in Graves' hyperthyroidism and ophthalmopathy. As for the study in general: At the time of initial diagnosis and before any treatment, peripheral blood was collected.

This CDR3 has 12 amino acids. Per germline, CDR1 GTSNPN and CDR2 SVGIG (reference sequence). V lost 2 bases and J 7 bases, leaving 11 bases between the germline ends. The source material, RNA transcripts, was used to amplify TCR beta CDR3 regions. HTBI primers were used for first-round RT-PCR of the TCR CDR3. Using its own MiXCR run on the multiplex PCR reads, TCRdb lists one record per CDR3 protein. The data show about 520,000 distinct CDR3 sequences, less than 25% seen once. Exclusion of a patient resulted from uncontrolled infection, other autoimmune disease, pregnancy or lactation. Orbital computed tomography and thyroid ultrasound, together with serum TRAb and thyroxine and clinical symptoms, were used for diagnoses.

V gene TRBV30 combines with J gene TRBJ1-2; D remains unclear. Material for sequencing was blood. The TCR was taken from a man between 18 and 29 years old with Graves' hyperthyroidism. The CDR3 sequence is CAWSSLVGGYTF. CDR3 bases: TGTGCCTGGAGTTCCCTGGTCGGTGGCTACACCTTC.